Presented here are 8 T cell receptor beta chains from one specimen sequenced in a study of control samples from healthy donors and cancer patients. This table comes from immunoSEQ multiplex PCR, and its TCRdb copy is limited to in-frame clones, with some not included. The sample has around 110,000 clones; approximately 92% are singletons. The sequencing sample was made of PBMCs. These receptors came from a woman aged 45-65 years with colorectal cancer.

CDR3 residues: CASSQVLRGDHTGELFF. The CDR3 nucleotides read TGTGCCAGCAGCCAAGTTCTCAGGGGGGACCACACCGGGGAGCTGTTTTTT. The chain employs TRBV4-2 and TRBJ2-2; tentatively, D is TRBD1 (7 bases). This CDR3 contains 17 residues. Germline lookup yields CDR1 LGHNA and CDR2 YNFKEQ. The V gene lost 1 base and the J gene lost 3 bases, with 15 bases spanning the gap.

J is TRBJ2-3 and V is TRBV7-3, with a weak D call TRBD2 (6 bases). Trimming shortened V by 5 bases and J by 7 bases, and 10 bases separated the two germline ends. Germline CDR1 and CDR2: SGHTA and FQGTGA. The length of the CDR3 is 12 residues. This CDR3 is CASSRGGNTQYF. As DNA, the CDR3 is TGTGCCAGCAGCCGAGGAGGGAATACGCAGTATTTT.

The chain has TRBV28 and TRBJ2-5, with a weak D call TRBD1 (7 bases). V dropped 5 bases and J dropped 1 base, with 17 bases sitting between them. Germline assignment: CDR1 MDHEN and CDR2 SYDVKM. The CDR3 loop spans 16 amino acids. Here the CDR3 reads CASSQGTVSGQETQYF. The CDR3 nucleotides are TGTGCCAGCAGTCAGGGGACAGTTAGCGGCCAAGAGACCCAGTACTTC.

This chain connects TRBV7-3 to TRBJ2-2, with D perhaps assigned TRBD1 or TRBD2 (5 bases each). The CDR3 is 16 residues long. V shed 5 bases and J shed 5 bases, with 18 bases lying between them. CDR1 and CDR2 (germline): SGHTA, FQGTGA. The CDR3 protein is CASSPDSPEGTGELFF. The CDR3 region has the DNA TGTGCCAGCAGCCCGGACTCACCTGAGGGGACCGGGGAGCTGTTTTTT.

The V and J genes are TRBV2 and TRBJ1-2; D gene unclear. CDR3 length: 14 amino acids. V was shortened by 6 bases and J by 6 bases, with 17 bases between the two germline ends. Germline V gene sequence: CDR1 SNHLY, CDR2 FYNNEI. The CDR3 reads CASSGLFPGDGYTF. The DNA of the CDR3 is TGTGCCAGCAGCGGACTATTCCCCGGGGATGGCTACACCTTC.

The V call is TRBV30, the J call TRBJ2-5; TRBD2 agrees at 8 bases. Germline CDR1 reads GTSNPN; CDR2 reads SVGIG (reference sequence). V lost 4 bases and J lost 3; bases outside the gene matches: 1. The CDR3 covers 12 residues. The DNA for the CDR3 is TGTGCCTGGACGGGACTAGAAGAGACCCAGTACTTC. Translating gives CAWTGLEETQYF.

The rearrangement uses TRBV7-2 and TRBJ1-1; D unclear. V dropped 1 base and J dropped 1 base, with 7 bases sitting between them. Germline lookup yields CDR1 SGHTA and CDR2 FQGNSA. This CDR3 comprises 14 residues. The CDR3 reads CASSLGTANTEAFF. CDR3 in DNA: TGTGCCAGCAGCTTAGGGACGGCGAACACTGAAGCTTTCTTT.

The V call is TRBV28, the J call TRBJ2-7; TRBD2 agrees at 8 bases. V shed 4 bases and J 3 bases; nucleotides not matched to a gene: 14. The CDR3 has 17 amino acids. The germline gives CDR1 MDHEN, CDR2 SYDVKM. The CDR3 region has the DNA TGTGCCAGCAGTTCCCGATCTGCCGGGAGGGGTTACTACGAGCAGTACTTC. Residues: CASSSRSAGRGYYEQYF.